Following are 17 T cell receptor beta chains from one sample sequenced in a study of control samples from healthy donors and cancer patients. This table comes from immunoSEQ multiplex PCR, and its TCRdb copy is limited to in-frame clones, with some not included. The sample holds 50,000 to 75,000 clones, around 91% seen once. Material: PBMCs. These receptors all come from a man aged 60 to 69 with colorectal cancer.

The chain employs TRBV15 and TRBJ2-3, with 11 positions matching TRBD2. This CDR3 has 18 residues. In germline, CDR1 is LNHNV, CDR2 YYDKDF (reference sequence). With 1 base clipped from V and 2 bases from J, the junction kept 8 bases outside the gene matches. The CDR3 DNA reads TGTGCCACCAGCAGAGGGGCTAGCGGGGGGACAATCACAGATACGCAGTATTTT. It is translated as CATSRGASGGTITDTQYF.

The CDR3 DNA sequence: TGCAGCGTTGGAATGACAGGGGTCGGTGAAAAACTGTTTTTT. Translated, it gives CSVGMTGVGEKLFF. The chain has TRBV29-1 and TRBJ1-4; 8 bases agree with TRBD1. The CDR3 sequence is 14 residues long. With V trimmed by 4 bases and J by 7 bases, 8 bases remained unmatched. Germline loops: CDR1 SQVTM, CDR2 ANQGSEA.

The chain recombines TRBV28 with TRBJ1-5, with 9 nucleotides matching TRBD1. Germline loops: CDR1 MDHEN, CDR2 SYDVKM. The CDR3 length is 15 residues. Trimming cost V 6 bases and J 2 bases; bases outside gene matches: 5. This CDR3 reads CASRSQGAGNQPQHF. The DNA for the CDR3 is TGTGCCAGCAGGTCACAGGGGGCAGGCAATCAGCCCCAGCATTTT.

Only a few counts were recorded for this clone. The chain is built from TRBV5-1 and TRBJ2-7, with D maybe TRBD1 (5 bases). V gave up 4 bases and J gave up 4 bases, with 18 bases separating them. The CDR3 runs to 15 residues. The V gene's germline CDR1 is SGHRS and CDR2 YFSETQ. CDR3 DNA: TGCGCCAGCAGCCCGTCGGCAGGGCAACCGTACGAGCAGTACTTC. Translation: CASSPSAGQPYEQYF.

This chain joins TRBV5-1 and TRBJ2-7; no definite D call. The CDR3 loop spans 14 amino acids. In germline, CDR1 is SGHRS, CDR2 YFSETQ. Between the trimmed V and J ends, which lost 0 bases and 3 bases, there was a span of 10 bases. Here the CDR3 DNA reads TGCGCCAGCAGCTTGGCGAAAGGGAACTACGAGCAGTACTTC. Its translation is CASSLAKGNYEQYF.

The chain recombines TRBV21-1 with TRBJ2-1; the table names TRBD1, a call not compared with the DNA. TRBV21-1 is given as a pseudogene. The CDR3 is 18 residues long. The CDR3 DNA reads TGTGCCAGCAGCAAATTTTATATGTGGGCAGGCGACTACAATGAGCAGTTCTTC. Amino acid sequence: CASSKFYMWAGDYNEQFF.

CDR3 sequence reads: CASSPEVTLGYGYTF. CDR3 DNA: TGCGCCAGCAGCCCGGAGGTGACCCTTGGGTATGGCTACACCTTC. The chain carries TRBV5-1 and TRBJ1-2; D remains ambiguous. This CDR3 is built from 15 residues. The germline gives CDR1 SGHRS, CDR2 YFSETQ. V was clipped by 4 bases and J by 5 bases, with 18 bases between them.

The chain links TRBV30 to TRBJ1-3; D call uncertain. The germline V gene encodes CDR1 GTSNPN and CDR2 SVGIG (reference sequence). This CDR3 has 11 residues. V was trimmed by 3 bases and J by 8 bases, leaving 8 bases between them. In DNA, the CDR3 is TGTGCCTGGAGGGAGGGTTACACCATATATTTT. The encoded protein is CAWREGYTIYF. The full variable domain, rest sourced from reference TRBV30 and TRBJ1-3, is SQTIHQWPATLVQPVGSPLSLECTVEGTSNPNLYWYRQAAGRGLQLLFYSVGIGQISSEVPQNLSASRPQDRQFILSSKKLLLSDSGFYLCAWREGYTIYFGEGSWLTVV.

The genes are TRBV6-2 or TRBV6-3 and TRBJ1-1; 7 nucleotides agree with TRBD1. Germline V gene data show CDR1 as MNHEY and CDR2 as SVGEGT. Trimming cost V 2 bases and J 11 bases; bases outside gene matches: 5. This CDR3 is 12 amino acids long. The CDR3 reads CASSYRGRRAFF. CDR3 sequence (DNA): TGTGCCAGCAGTTACAGGGGGCGCAGGGCTTTCTTT.

The chain carries TRBV6-4 and TRBJ1-2; TRBD1 matches 7 bases. V was pared by 6 bases and J by 2 bases, with 9 bases of the junction left unmatched. This CDR3 comprises 15 residues. CDR1 MRHNA and CDR2 SNTAGT come from the germline V gene. CDR3 bases: TGTGCCAGCAGACAACCGGGACAGAGAAACTATGGCTACACCTTC. It encodes CASRQPGQRNYGYTF.

The chain joins TRBV10-3 to TRBJ1-4; 9 nucleotides line up with TRBD1. The V segment lost 3 bases and the J segment 8 bases; nucleotides outside the gene matches: 7. The CDR3 contains 15 residues. Germline V CDR1 and CDR2: ENHRY, SYGVKD. The CDR3 spells CAISEQGQGWEKLFF. The CDR3 DNA reads TGTGCCATCAGTGAACAAGGACAGGGGTGGGAAAAACTGTTTTTT.

The V call is TRBV21-1, the J call TRBJ2-3; the table's D call, TRBD2, was not checked against the DNA. TRBV21-1 is tagged as a pseudogene. The CDR3 has 16 residues. CDR3 sequence (DNA): TGTGCCAGCAGCAAACGCGAGCGGGGGTTTGGTGATACGCAGTATTTT. This translates into CASSKRERGFGDTQYF.

This clone was observed a few times. This sample includes further DNA sequences coding for the same CDR3. The chain employs TRBV9 and TRBJ1-6, with 8 bases matching TRBD1. The V and J ends lost 3 bases and 7 bases, in that order; junction bases with no gene match: 3. There are 14 residues in the CDR3. Germline V gene sequence: CDR1 SGDLS, CDR2 YYNGEE. The CDR3 loop is CASSARQGNSPLHF. CDR3 bases: TGTGCCAGCAGCGCGAGACAGGGGAATTCACCCCTCCACTTT.

Points on this clone: The CDR3 end shows no conserved phenylalanine or tryptophan, and so a read error is likely. The limits of the CDR3 on the DNA are not certain, so only TCRdb's listed CDR3 is given. This sequence joins TRBV28 and TRBJ1-1. Germline CDR1 MDHEN, CDR2 SYDVKM. Both ends counted, the CDR3 spans 12 residues. CDR3 amino acids: CASSFGHGGHRV.

V usage is TRBV12-3 or TRBV12-4 and J usage is TRBJ1-5; 7 bases map to TRBD1. The trim removed 7 bases at V and 7 bases at J, leaving 4 bases unmatched. The CDR3 is 12 residues long. The CDR3 loop is CASTDRVQPQHF. The CDR3 DNA sequence: TGTGCCAGCACTGACAGGGTCCAGCCCCAGCATTTT.

The genes are TRBV6-1 and TRBJ1-6; a possible D gene is TRBD1 (6 bases). V dropped 1 base and J dropped 4 bases, with 14 bases sitting between them. CDR3 size: 17 residues. Germline CDR1 reads MNHNS; CDR2 reads SASEGT. CDR3 sequence reads: CASSEGQGRSYNSPLHF. CDR3 DNA: TGTGCCAGCAGTGAAGGGCAGGGGAGATCATATAATTCACCCCTCCACTTT.

The chain uses TRBV4-1 and TRBJ2-2; a possible D gene is TRBD1 (6 bases). The CDR3 sequence is 16 residues long. Germline lookup yields CDR1 MGHRA and CDR2 YSYEKL. Trimming stripped 4 bases from V and 1 base from J, with 13 bases between. The CDR3 DNA reads as TGCGCCAGCAGCCCTACCGGACAGAAGAACACCGGGGAGCTGTTTTTT. It translates to CASSPTGQKNTGELFF.